This TCR beta chain was sequenced during a study of blood T cell repertoires in COVID-19. The wider study: Whether acute or convalescent, the COVID-19 samples came from the United States, Italy and Spain. T cells, B-cell-depleted T cells, or PBMCs supplied cDNA or gDNA.

This clone was recorded once. Per the authors' pipeline: Scientists estimated how many nucleated cells there were by amplifying reference gene primers. Using immunoSEQ multiplex PCR, the repertoire was profiled, and TCRdb retains in-frame clones only, with some absent. V, J and clone size reflect that table, while D and trimming were determined from the DNA. This sample has 200,000 to 250,000 clones, with 70% to 90% found just once. V lost 5 bases and J lost 6; bases outside the gene matches: 6. The CDR3 sequence is 14 residues long. Germline V gives CDR1 LGHNA, CDR2 YNFKEQ. The clonotype originates from a woman aged 18 to 35 who had recovered from COVID-19. V usage is TRBV4-2 and J usage is TRBJ1-4, with TRBD1 matching 7 bases. The sample consisted of peripheral blood. CDR3 loop: CASSYYDRDEKLFF. The DNA of the CDR3 is TGTGCCAGCAGCTACTACGACAGGGATGAAAAACTGTTTTTT.